The source of this T cell receptor (beta chain) is a study of cytomegalovirus exposure and HLA in healthy donors. Study at large: According to later analysis, the same platform produced the 120 or so validation and under 700 first-cohort repertoires.

Study-wide points: While the bulk of TCR sequences proved rare, some public TCRs turned up in many donors.

Measured with immunoSEQ multiplex PCR; TCRdb has only the in-frame clones, and not every one. The sample holds 90,000 or so clones, 85% seen once. Points on this clone: Its antigen is as yet unknown.

V dropped 9 bases and J dropped 3; count of bases not matched to a gene: 5. Germline CDR1 reads ENHRY; CDR2 reads SYGVKD. The CDR3 loop spans 14 amino acids. The donors were members of the approximately 130-subject validation cohort (separate from the approximately 730-subject first cohort). The TCR sequence derives from a man aged 18 to 29 in good health and CMV-seropositive. The chain carries TRBV10-3 and TRBJ2-2, with 9 bases identical to TRBD1. Material: PBMCs. CDR3 sequence: CAIWTGEDTGELFF. The CDR3 nucleotides are TGTGCCATATGGACAGGGGAGGACACCGGGGAGCTGTTTTTT.